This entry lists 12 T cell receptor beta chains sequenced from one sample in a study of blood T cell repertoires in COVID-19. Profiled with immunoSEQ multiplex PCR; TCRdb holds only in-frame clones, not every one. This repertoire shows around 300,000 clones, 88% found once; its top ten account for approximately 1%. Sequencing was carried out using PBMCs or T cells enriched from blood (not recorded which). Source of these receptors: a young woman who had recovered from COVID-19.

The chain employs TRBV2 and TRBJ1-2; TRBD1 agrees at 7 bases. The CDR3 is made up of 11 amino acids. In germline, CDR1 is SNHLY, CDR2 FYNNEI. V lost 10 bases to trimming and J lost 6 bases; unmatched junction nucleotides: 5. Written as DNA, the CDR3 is TGTGCCATGGGACAGAGGGATGGCTACACCTTC. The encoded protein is CAMGQRDGYTF.

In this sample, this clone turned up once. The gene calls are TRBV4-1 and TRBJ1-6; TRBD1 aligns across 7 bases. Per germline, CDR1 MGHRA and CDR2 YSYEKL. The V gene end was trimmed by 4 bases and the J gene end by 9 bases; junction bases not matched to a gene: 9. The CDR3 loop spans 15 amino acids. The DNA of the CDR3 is TGCGCCAGCAGCCTCGGACAGGTACTACCTTCACCCCTCCACTTT. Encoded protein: CASSLGQVLPSPLHF.

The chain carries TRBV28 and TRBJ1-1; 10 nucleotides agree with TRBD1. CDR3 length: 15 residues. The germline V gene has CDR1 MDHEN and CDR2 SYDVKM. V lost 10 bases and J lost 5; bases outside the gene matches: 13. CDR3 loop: CATKSRWTGGTEAFF. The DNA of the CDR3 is TGTGCCACCAAATCCCGATGGACAGGGGGTACTGAAGCTTTCTTT.

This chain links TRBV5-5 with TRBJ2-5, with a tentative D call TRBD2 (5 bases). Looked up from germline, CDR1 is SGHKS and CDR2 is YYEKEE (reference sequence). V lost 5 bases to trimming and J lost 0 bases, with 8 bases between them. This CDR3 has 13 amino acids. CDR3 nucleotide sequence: TGTGCCAGCAGTTCGGGGTACCAAGAGACCCAGTACTTC. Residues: CASSSGYQETQYF.

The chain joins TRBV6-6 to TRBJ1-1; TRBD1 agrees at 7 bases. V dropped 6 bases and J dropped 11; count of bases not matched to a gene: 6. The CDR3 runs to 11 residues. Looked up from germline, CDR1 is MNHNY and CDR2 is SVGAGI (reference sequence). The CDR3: CASRDRVMAFF. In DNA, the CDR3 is TGTGCCAGCAGAGACAGGGTAATGGCTTTCTTT.

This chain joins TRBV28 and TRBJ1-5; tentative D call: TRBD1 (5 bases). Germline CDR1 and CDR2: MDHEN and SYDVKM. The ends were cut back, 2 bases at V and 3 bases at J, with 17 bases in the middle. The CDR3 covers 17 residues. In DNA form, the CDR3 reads TGTGCCAGCAGTTTAGAAGCAGGGCCCCACCTCAATCAGCCCCAGCATTTT. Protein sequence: CASSLEAGPHLNQPQHF.

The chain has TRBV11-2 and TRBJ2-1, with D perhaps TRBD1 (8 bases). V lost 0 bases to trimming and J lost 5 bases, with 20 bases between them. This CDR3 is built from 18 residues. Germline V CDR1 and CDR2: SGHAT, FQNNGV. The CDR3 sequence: CASSLDPTRGRGNNEQFF. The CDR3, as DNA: TGTGCCAGCAGCTTAGATCCTACCAGGGGGCGGGGGAACAATGAGCAGTTCTTC.

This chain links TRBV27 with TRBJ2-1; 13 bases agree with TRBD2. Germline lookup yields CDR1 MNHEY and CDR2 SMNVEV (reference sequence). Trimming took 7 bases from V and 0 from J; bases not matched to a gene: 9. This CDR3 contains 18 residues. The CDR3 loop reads CASTPGTSGTVSYNEQFF. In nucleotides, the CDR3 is TGTGCCAGCACCCCCGGGACTAGCGGGACTGTCTCCTACAATGAGCAGTTCTTC.

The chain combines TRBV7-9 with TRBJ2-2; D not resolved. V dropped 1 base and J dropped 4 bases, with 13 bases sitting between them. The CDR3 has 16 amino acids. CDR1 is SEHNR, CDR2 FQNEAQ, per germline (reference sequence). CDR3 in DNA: TGTGCCAGCAGCTTAGGTTCAAGCGCAAGCACCGGGGAGCTGTTTTTT. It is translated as CASSLGSSASTGELFF.

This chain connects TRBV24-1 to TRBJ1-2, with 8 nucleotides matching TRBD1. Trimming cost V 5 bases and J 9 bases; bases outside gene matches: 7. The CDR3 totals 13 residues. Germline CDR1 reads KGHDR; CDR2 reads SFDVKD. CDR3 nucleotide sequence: TGTGCCACCAGTGCCGGACAGGGTCAAAGCTACACCTTC. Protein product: CATSAGQGQSYTF.

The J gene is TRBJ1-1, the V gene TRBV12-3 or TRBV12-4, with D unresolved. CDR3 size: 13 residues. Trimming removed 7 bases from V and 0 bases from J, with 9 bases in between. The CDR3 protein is CASTPTLNTEAFF. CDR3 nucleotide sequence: TGTGCCAGCACCCCAACTTTGAACACTGAAGCTTTCTTT.

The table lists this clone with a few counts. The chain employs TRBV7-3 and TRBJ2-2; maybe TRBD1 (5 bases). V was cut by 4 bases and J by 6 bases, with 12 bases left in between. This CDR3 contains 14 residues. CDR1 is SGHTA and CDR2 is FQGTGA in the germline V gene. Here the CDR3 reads CASSSPGASGELFF. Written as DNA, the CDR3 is TGTGCCAGCAGCTCCCCTGGGGCCTCCGGGGAGCTGTTTTTT.